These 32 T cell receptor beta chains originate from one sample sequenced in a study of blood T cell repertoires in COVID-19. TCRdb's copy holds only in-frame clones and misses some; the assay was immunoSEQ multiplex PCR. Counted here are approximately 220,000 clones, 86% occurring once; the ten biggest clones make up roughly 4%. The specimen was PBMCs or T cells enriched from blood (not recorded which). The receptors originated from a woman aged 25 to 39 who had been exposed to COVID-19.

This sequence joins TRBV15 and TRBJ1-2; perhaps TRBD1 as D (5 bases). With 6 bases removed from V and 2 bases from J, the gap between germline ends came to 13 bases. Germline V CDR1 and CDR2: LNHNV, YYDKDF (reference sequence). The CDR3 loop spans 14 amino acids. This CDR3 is CATSPGGENYGYTF. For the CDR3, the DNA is TGTGCCACCAGTCCGGGGGGGGAAAACTATGGCTACACCTTC.

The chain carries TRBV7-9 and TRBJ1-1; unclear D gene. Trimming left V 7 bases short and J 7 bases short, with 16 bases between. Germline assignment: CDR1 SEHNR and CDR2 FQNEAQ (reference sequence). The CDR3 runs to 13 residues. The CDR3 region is CASTPLRVGEAFF. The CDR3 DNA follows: TGTGCCAGCACCCCACTTCGGGTGGGTGAAGCTTTCTTT.

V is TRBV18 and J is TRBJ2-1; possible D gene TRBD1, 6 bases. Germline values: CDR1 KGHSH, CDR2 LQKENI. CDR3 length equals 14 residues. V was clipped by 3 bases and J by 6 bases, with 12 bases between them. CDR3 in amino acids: CASSPSGQPNEQFF. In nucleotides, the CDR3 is TGTGCCAGCTCACCGAGCGGACAGCCCAATGAGCAGTTCTTC.

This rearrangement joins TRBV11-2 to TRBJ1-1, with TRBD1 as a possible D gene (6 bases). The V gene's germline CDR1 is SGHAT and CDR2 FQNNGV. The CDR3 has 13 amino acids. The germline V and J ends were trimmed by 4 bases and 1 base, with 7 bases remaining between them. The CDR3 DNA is TGTGCCAGCAGCTCGGACAGGAACACTGAAGCTTTCTTT. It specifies CASSSDRNTEAFF.

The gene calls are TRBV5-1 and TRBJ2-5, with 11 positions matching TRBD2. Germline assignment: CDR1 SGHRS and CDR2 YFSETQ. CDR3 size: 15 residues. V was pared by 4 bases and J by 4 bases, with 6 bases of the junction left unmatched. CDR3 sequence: CASSRLAGTGETQYF. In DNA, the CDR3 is TGCGCCAGCAGCCGACTAGCGGGGACGGGAGAGACCCAGTACTTC. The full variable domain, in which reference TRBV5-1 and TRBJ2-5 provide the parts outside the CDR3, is KAGVTQTPRYLIKTRGQQVTLSCSPISGHRSVSWYQQTPGQGLQFLFEYFSETQRNKGNFPGRFSGRQFSNSRSEMNVSTLELGDSALYLCASSRLAGTGETQYFGPGTRLLVL.

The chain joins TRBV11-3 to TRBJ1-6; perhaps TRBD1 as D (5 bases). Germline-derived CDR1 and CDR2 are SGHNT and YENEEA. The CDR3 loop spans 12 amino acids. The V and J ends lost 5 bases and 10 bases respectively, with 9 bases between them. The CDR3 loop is CASSAGDSPLHF. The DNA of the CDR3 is TGTGCCAGCAGCGCGGGGGACTCACCCCTCCACTTT.

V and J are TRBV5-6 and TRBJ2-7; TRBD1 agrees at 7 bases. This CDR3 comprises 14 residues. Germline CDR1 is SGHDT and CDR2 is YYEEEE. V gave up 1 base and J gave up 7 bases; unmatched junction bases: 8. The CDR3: CASSLSEGAWEQYF. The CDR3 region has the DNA TGTGCCAGCAGCTTGAGTGAGGGGGCCTGGGAGCAGTACTTC. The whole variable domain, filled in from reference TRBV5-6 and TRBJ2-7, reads DAGVTQSPTHLIKTRGQQVTLRCSPKSGHDTVSWYQQALGQGPQFIFQYYEEEERQRGNFPDRFSGHQFPNYSSELNVNALLLGDSALYLCASSLSEGAWEQYFGPGTRLTVT.

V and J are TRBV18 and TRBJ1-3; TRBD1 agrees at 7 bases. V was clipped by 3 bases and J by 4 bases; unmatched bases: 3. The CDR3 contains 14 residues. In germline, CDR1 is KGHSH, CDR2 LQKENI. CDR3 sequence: CASSPDRRGNTIYF. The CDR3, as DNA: TGTGCCAGCTCACCGGACAGGAGGGGAAACACCATATATTTT. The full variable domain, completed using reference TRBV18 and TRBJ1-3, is NAGVMQNPRHLVRRRGQEARLRCSPMKGHSHVYWYRQLPEEGLKFMVYLQKENIIDESGMPKERFSAEFPKEGPSILRIQQVVRGDSAAYFCASSPDRRGNTIYFGEGSWLTVV.

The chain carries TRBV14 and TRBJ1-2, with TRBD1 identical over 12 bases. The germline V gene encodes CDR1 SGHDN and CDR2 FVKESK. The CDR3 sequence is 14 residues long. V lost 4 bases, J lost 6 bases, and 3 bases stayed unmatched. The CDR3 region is CASSLGTGGDGYTF. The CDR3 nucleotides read TGTGCCAGCAGCCTAGGGACAGGGGGCGATGGCTACACCTTC.

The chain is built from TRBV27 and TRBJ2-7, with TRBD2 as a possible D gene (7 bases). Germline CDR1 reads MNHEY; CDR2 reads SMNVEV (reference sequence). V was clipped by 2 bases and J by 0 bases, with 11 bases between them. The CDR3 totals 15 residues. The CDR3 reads CASSLVAGASYEQYF. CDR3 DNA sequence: TGTGCCAGCAGTTTAGTGGCGGGGGCCTCCTACGAGCAGTACTTC.

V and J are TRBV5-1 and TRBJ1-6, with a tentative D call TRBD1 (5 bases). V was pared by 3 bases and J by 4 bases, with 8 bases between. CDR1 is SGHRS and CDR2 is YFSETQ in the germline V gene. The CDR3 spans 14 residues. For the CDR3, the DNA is TGCGCCAGCAGCTCACAGGATTATAATTCACCCCTCCACTTT. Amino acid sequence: CASSSQDYNSPLHF.

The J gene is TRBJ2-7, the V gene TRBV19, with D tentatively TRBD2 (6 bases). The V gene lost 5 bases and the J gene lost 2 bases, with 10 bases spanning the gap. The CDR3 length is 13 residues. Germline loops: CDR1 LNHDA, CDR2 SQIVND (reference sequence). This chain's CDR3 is CASSPRGAYEQYF. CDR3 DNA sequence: TGTGCCAGTAGTCCGCGGGGTGCCTACGAGCAGTACTTC.

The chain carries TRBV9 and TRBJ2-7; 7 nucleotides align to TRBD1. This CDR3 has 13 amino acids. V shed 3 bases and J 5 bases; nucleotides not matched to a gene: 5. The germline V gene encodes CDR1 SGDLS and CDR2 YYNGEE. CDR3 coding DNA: TGTGCCAGCAGCGACGACAGGGTCCACGAGCAGTACTTC. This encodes CASSDDRVHEQYF.

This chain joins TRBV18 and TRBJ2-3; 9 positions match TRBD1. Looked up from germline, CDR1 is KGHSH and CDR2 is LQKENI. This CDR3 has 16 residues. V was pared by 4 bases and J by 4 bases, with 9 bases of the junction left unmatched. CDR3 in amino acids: CASSHRVQGASDTQYF. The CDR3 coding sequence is TGTGCCAGCTCACACCGGGTACAGGGGGCCTCAGATACGCAGTATTTT.

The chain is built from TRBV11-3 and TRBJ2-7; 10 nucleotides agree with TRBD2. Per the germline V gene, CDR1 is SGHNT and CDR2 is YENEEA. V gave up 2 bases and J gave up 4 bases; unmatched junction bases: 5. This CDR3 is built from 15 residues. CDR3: CASSLTLAGEYEQYF. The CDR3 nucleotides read TGTGCCAGCAGCTTAACCCTAGCGGGGGAATACGAGCAGTACTTC.

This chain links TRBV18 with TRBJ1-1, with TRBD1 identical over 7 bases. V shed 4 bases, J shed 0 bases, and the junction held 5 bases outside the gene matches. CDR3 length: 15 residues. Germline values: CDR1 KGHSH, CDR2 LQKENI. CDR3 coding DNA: TGTGCCAGCTCACACAGACAGGGTATGAACACTGAAGCTTTCTTT. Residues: CASSHRQGMNTEAFF.

CDR3 sequence reads: CASSPKRDRPQHF. CDR3 coding DNA: TGTGCCAGTAGTCCTAAACGGGACAGACCCCAGCATTTT. The gene calls are TRBV19 and TRBJ1-5; TRBD1 matches 7 bases. CDR1 is LNHDA and CDR2 is SQIVND in the germline V gene (reference sequence). Trimming cost V 5 bases and J 10 bases; bases outside gene matches: 8. The CDR3 consists of 13 residues.

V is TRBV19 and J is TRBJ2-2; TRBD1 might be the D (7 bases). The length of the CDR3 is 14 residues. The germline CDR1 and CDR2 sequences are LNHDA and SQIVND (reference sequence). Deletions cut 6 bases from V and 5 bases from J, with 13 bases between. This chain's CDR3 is CASRVTGRTGELFF. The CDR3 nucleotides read TGTGCCAGTAGGGTGACAGGGAGGACCGGGGAGCTGTTTTTT.

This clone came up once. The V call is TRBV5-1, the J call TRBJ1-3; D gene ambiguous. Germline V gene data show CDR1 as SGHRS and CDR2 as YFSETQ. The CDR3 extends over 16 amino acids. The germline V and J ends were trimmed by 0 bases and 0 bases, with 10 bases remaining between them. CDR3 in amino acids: CASSLASTFSGNTIYF. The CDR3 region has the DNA TGCGCCAGCAGCTTGGCCAGTACCTTCTCTGGAAACACCATATATTTT.

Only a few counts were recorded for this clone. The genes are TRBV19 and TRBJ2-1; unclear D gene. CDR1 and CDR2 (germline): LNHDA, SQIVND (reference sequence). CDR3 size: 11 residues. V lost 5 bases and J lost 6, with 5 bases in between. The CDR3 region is CASSQFNEQFF. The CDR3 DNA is TGTGCCAGTAGTCAATTCAATGAGCAGTTCTTC.

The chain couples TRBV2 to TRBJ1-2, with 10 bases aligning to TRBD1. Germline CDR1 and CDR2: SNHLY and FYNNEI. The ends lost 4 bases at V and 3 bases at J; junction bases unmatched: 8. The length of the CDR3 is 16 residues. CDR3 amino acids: CASSGYRDRGDYGYTF. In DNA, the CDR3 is TGTGCCAGCAGTGGCTACCGGGACAGGGGAGACTATGGCTACACCTTC.

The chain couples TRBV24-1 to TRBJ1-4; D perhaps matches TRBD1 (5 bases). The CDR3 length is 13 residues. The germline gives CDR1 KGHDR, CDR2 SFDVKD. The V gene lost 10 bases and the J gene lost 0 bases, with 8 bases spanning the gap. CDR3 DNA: TGTGCCACTCGGGGGTCAACTAATGAAAAACTGTTTTTT. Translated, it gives CATRGSTNEKLFF.

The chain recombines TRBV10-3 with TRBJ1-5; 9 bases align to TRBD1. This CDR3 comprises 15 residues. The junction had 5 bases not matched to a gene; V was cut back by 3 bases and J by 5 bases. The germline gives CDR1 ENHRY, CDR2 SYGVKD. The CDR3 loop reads CAISDQRQGDQPQHF. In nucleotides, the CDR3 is TGTGCCATCAGTGACCAACGACAGGGGGATCAGCCCCAGCATTTT.

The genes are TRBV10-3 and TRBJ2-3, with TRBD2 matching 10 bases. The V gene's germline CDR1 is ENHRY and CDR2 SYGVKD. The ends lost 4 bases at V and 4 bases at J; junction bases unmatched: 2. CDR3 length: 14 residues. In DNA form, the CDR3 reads TGTGCCATCAGTGGTCTAGCGGGGGCAGATACGCAGTATTTT. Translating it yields CAISGLAGADTQYF.

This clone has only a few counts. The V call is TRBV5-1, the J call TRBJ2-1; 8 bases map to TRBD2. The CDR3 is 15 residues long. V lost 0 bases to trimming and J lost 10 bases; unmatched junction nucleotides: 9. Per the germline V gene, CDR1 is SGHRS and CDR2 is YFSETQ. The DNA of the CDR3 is TGCGCCAGCAGCTTGGCCCCGGGGGGGACCAGGGAGCAGTTCTTC. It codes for CASSLAPGGTREQFF.

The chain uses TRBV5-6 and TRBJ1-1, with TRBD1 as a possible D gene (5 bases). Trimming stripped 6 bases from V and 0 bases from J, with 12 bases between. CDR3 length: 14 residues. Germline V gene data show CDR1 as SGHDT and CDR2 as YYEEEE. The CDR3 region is CASTPQDLNTEAFF. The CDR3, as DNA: TGTGCCAGCACGCCACAGGATCTGAACACTGAAGCTTTCTTT.

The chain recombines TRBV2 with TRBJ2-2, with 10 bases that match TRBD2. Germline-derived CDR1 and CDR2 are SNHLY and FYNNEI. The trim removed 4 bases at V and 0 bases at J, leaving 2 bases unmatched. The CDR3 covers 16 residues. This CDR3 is CASSVSGGANTGELFF. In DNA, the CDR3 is TGTGCCAGCAGTGTGAGCGGGGGGGCGAACACCGGGGAGCTGTTTTTT.

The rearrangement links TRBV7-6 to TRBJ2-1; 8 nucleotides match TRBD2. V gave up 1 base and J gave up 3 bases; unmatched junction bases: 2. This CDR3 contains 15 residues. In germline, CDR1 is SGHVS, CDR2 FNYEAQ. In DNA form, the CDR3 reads TGTGCCAGCAGCTTAGGCGGGGGGTACTACAATGAGCAGTTCTTC. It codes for CASSLGGGYYNEQFF.

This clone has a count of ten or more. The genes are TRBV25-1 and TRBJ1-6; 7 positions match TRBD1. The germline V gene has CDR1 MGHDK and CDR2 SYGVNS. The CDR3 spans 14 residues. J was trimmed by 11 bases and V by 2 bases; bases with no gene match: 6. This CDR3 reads CASSERGRGAPLHF. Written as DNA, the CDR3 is TGTGCCAGCAGTGAAAGGGGGCGGGGAGCACCCCTCCACTTT.

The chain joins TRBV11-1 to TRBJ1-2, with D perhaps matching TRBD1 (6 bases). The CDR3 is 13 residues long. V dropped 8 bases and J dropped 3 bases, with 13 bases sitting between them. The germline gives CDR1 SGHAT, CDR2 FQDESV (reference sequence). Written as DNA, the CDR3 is TGTGCCAGCTCGGCAGGGGCCGACTATGGCTACACCTTC. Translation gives CASSAGADYGYTF. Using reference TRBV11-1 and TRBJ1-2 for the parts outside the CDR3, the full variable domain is EAEVAQSPRYKITEKSQAVAFWCDPISGHATLYWYRQILGQGPELLVQFQDESVVDDSQLPKDRFSAERLKGVDSTLKIQPAELGDSAMYLCASSAGADYGYTFGSGTRLTVV.

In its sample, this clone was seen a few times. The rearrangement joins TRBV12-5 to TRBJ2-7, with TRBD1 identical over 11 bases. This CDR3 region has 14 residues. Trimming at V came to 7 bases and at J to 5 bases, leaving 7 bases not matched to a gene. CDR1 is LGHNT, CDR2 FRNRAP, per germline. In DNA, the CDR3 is TGTGCTAGTGCCGATGGGACAGGGGGGAACGAGCAGTACTTC. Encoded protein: CASADGTGGNEQYF.

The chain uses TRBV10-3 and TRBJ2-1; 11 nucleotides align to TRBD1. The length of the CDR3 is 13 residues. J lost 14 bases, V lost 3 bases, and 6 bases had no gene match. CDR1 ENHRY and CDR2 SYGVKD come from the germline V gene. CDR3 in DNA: TGTGCCATCAGTGATAGTAGGGGACAGGGGGAGTTCTTC. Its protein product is CAISDSRGQGEFF.